The clone carrying this TCR beta chain has only one observation. The target antigen is unknown. Roughly 0.45 to 1 ug RNA was reverse transcribed with random hexamers. The method of amplification for TCR beta CDR3 was immunoSEQ multiplex PCR, covering 54 Vbeta and 13 Jbeta. Using its own MiXCR run on the immunoSEQ multiplex PCR reads, TCRdb lists one record per CDR3 protein. The sample carries a few hundred thousand distinct CDR3 sequences, nearly 97% recorded once. This sample was taken from a study of CD8 T cells in Susac syndrome. Study results and limitations: The study's TCR sequencing and HLA analysis covered a relatively small number of individuals, and the study acknowledged this.

The CDR3 contains 14 residues. Germline V gives CDR1 SQVTM, CDR2 ANQGSEA. The V segment lost 7 bases and the J segment 5 bases; nucleotides outside the gene matches: 11. The chain joins TRBV29-1 to TRBJ1-5; 7 nucleotides line up with TRBD1. Sequenced input: CD4+ T cells from PBMCs. This receptor was taken from a human donor with multiple sclerosis. CDR3 sequence: CSARQGGRDQPQHF. The CDR3 DNA reads as TGCAGCGCGCGACAGGGAGGAAGGGATCAGCCCCAGCATTTT.